Listed below are T cell receptor beta chains from one sample, sequenced in a study of shared clonotypes between healthy human individuals. Sequencing used immunoSEQ multiplex PCR; TCRdb keeps in-frame clones, though not all of them. Of some 1,400,000 clones detected, over 95% appear once; the ten largest clones hold 0.95% to 1.5%. The sequenced material came from naive CD4+ T cells sorted from blood. The receptors come from a man between 25 and 39 years old in good health. The CDR3 runs from the conserved cysteine through the conserved F or W. A D gene is named only where the DNA matches it firmly. The size entry is marked missing in some rows and otherwise reads once, few, many or a size class.

J: TRBJ2-3
D: -
size: once
V: TRBV19
DNA: TGTGCCAGTAGTAACCCCCGGGGGGCGGGGACAGATACGCAGTATTTT
CDR3: CASSNPRGAGTDTQYF

J: TRBJ2-1
D: -
size: -
V: TRBV5-4
DNA: TGTGCCAGCAGTACCCGGGGGACAGCGTACAATGAGCAGTTCTTC
CDR3: CASSTRGTAYNEQFF

J: TRBJ2-7
D: -
size: -
V: TRBV28
DNA: TGTGCCAGCAGTGAGACAGGGCGGGGGTACGAGCAGTACTTC
CDR3: CASSETGRGYEQYF

J: TRBJ1-3
D: -
size: -
V: TRBV4-3
DNA: TGCGCCAGCAGCCCCACAAGCTCTGGAAACACCATATATTTT
CDR3: CASSPTSSGNTIYF

J: TRBJ2-5
D: -
size: -
V: TRBV7-2
DNA: TGTGCCAGCAGCCTCTGGCAGATTGCCGAGACCCAGTACTTC
CDR3: CASSLWQIAETQYF

J: TRBJ2-1
D: TRBD2
size: -
V: TRBV14
DNA: TGTGCCAGCAGCCAAGGGGAGACTAGCGGGAGTTCTTCCTACAATGAGCAGTTCTTC
CDR3: CASSQGETSGSSSYNEQFF

J: TRBJ2-2
D: -
size: once
V: TRBV7-8
DNA: TGTGCCAGCAGCTTACGGCGGTCCACCGGGGAGCTGTTTTTT
CDR3: CASSLRRSTGELFF

J: TRBJ2-1
D: TRBD2
size: -
V: TRBV9
DNA: TGTGCCAGCAATGCGGGGGAAAGCAATGAGCAGTTCTTC
CDR3: CASNAGESNEQFF

J: TRBJ2-1
D: TRBD2
size: -
V: TRBV7-9
DNA: TGTGCCAGCAGCTTAGCCGAGACTAGCGGGAGCTCCTACAATGAGCAGTTCTTC
CDR3: CASSLAETSGSSYNEQFF

J: TRBJ1-2
D: -
size: -
V: TRBV6-1
DNA: TGTGCCAGCAGTGAAGCCCCCATCGGGGCCGGCTACACCTTC
CDR3: CASSEAPIGAGYTF

J: TRBJ1-3
D: -
size: -
V: TRBV19
DNA: TGTGCCAGTAGTATACAGAACTCTGGAAACACCATATATTTT
CDR3: CASSIQNSGNTIYF

J: TRBJ2-1
D: -
size: -
V: TRBV5-4
DNA: TGTGCCAGCAGAACCGCACAGGGACCGAGGGACAATGAGCAGTTCTTC
CDR3: CASRTAQGPRDNEQFF

J: TRBJ2-3
D: -
size: -
V: TRBV15
DNA: TGTGCCACCAGCTCCAACAGGCCGGCAGGGTTTCTGTCTTGGACAGATACGCAGTATTTT
CDR3: CATSSNRPAGFLSWTDTQYF

J: TRBJ1-5
D: -
size: -
V: TRBV27
DNA: TGTGCCAGCAGTTTAGCCAGCCCAAATCAGCCCCAGCATTTT
CDR3: CASSLASPNQPQHF

J: TRBJ2-3
D: -
size: -
V: TRBV10-3
DNA: TGTGCCATCAGTGATTATCGCGTTTCGGGGGCAGAAGATACGCAGTATTTT
CDR3: CAISDYRVSGAEDTQYF

J: TRBJ1-5
D: -
size: -
V: TRBV5-6
DNA: TGTGCCAGCAGCTTGGGACCCCGGAGTGGCAATCAGCCCCAGCATTTT
CDR3: CASSLGPRSGNQPQHF

J: TRBJ2-7
D: -
size: -
V: TRBV27
DNA: TGTGCCAGCAGCCAACTTCAGTTAGCAGAGCAGTACTTC
CDR3: CASSQLQLAEQYF

J: TRBJ1-2
D: TRBD1
size: -
V: TRBV13
DNA: TGTGCCAGCAGCCGCGCAGGGGGCGTAGACTATGGCTACACCTTC
CDR3: CASSRAGGVDYGYTF

J: TRBJ2-2
D: TRBD2
size: -
V: TRBV7-9
DNA: TGTGCCAGCTTAGGCGGGAGAGGAACCGGGGAGCTGTTTTTT
CDR3: CASLGGRGTGELFF

J: TRBJ2-1
D: -
size: few
V: TRBV12-5
DNA: TGTGCTAGTGGTTTGGGACAACTAGCTTACAATGAGCAGTTCTTC
CDR3: CASGLGQLAYNEQFF

J: TRBJ2-1
D: TRBD2
size: -
V: TRBV15
DNA: TGTGCCACCAGCAGAGATCGTAGCGGGAGTAATGAGCAGTTCTTC
CDR3: CATSRDRSGSNEQFF

J: TRBJ2-3
D: TRBD2
size: -
V: TRBV5-1
DNA: TGCGCCAGCAGCTTGGTTAGCGGGGGCACAGATACGCAGTATTTT
CDR3: CASSLVSGGTDTQYF

J: TRBJ2-2
D: -
size: -
V: TRBV4-2
DNA: TGTGCCAGCAGCCAAGATCTTACGGGAGCGGACACCGGGGAGCTGTTTTTT
CDR3: CASSQDLTGADTGELFF

J: TRBJ2-3
D: TRBD2
size: -
V: TRBV2
DNA: TGTGCCAGCACCCTGGGACTAGCAGATACGCAGTATTTT
CDR3: CASTLGLADTQYF

J: TRBJ1-2
D: TRBD1
size: -
V: TRBV28
DNA: TGTGCCACCAAAAGACAGGGACCAGACTATGGCTACACCTTC
CDR3: CATKRQGPDYGYTF

J: TRBJ2-1
D: -
size: -
V: TRBV4-3
DNA: TGCGCCAGCAGCCAAGATCACGGGACGAGCTCCTACAATGAGCAGTTCTTC
CDR3: CASSQDHGTSSYNEQFF

J: TRBJ1-2
D: -
size: -
V: TRBV4-3
DNA: TGCGCCAGCAGCCAAGAATTATGGGGACCTAACTATGGCTACACCTTC
CDR3: CASSQELWGPNYGYTF

J: TRBJ1-2
D: -
size: -
V: TRBV27
DNA: TGTGCCAGCAGTTTGACAGGAGAAGGCTACACCTTC
CDR3: CASSLTGEGYTF